This T cell receptor (beta chain) stems from a study of T cells in Graves' hyperthyroidism and ophthalmopathy. Study-level results: Before onset, ophthalmopathy was predicted by the model a median around 6.5 months earlier.

The CDR3 contains 13 residues. CDR1 and CDR2 from the germline V gene are SNHLY and FYNNEI. V was trimmed by 3 bases and J by 4 bases, leaving 9 bases between them. Any patient presenting with uncontrolled infection, other autoimmune disease, pregnancy or lactation was left out. For the diagnoses, clinical symptoms, serum thyroxine and TRAb, thyroid ultrasound and orbital computed tomography were used. TCR beta CDR3 sequences were amplified from RNA transcripts. When the TCR CDR3 underwent first-round RT-PCR, the HTBI primer set was used. One entry per CDR3 protein, called by TCRdb with MiXCR from the multiplex PCR reads. This table has 350,000 to 400,000 distinct CDR3 sequences, roughly 20% appearing once. This clonotype was counted at least ten times. The antigen remains unidentified.

The sequencing sample was made of blood. This receptor was obtained from a man between 18 and 29 years old with Graves' ophthalmopathy. The chain carries TRBV2 and TRBJ2-5; possibly TRBD1 for D (7 bases). DNA for the CDR3: TGTGCCAGCAGTGACCAGGGGGGAGAGACCCAGTACTTC. As protein: CASSDQGGETQYF.